Detailed here is one T cell receptor beta chain. CDR1 is SEHNR, CDR2 FQNEAQ, per germline (reference sequence). The CDR3 is 15 amino acids. V lost 4 bases to trimming and J lost 3 bases, with 14 bases between them. Sequencing used immunoSEQ multiplex PCR; TCRdb keeps in-frame clones, though not all of them. The data contain tens of thousands of clones, around 92% of them singletons. These data belong to a study of T cell changes during pregnancy in multiple sclerosis. This receptor was identified in a female donor with multiple sclerosis, enrolled in a pregnancy study. The sample was peripheral blood, taken in the first trimester of pregnancy. The chain is built from TRBV7-9 and TRBJ2-3; no reliable D call. The CDR3 region has the DNA TGTGCCAGCAGCTCGGCGGTGATACGAACAGATACGCAGTATTTT. Translation gives CASSSAVIRTDTQYF.